Listed below are T cell receptor beta chains from one sample, sequenced in a study of Ad26.COV2.S vaccination and SARS-CoV-2 variants. The assay was immunoSEQ multiplex PCR, and TCRdb's table has in-frame clones only and misses some. Counted here are about 320,000 clones, around 85% occurring once; the ten biggest clones make up 2% to 2.5%. The specimen comprised peripheral blood, sampled in a trial of Ad26.COV2.S vaccine versus placebo. The receptors originated from a person between 18 and 65 years old who received the Ad26.COV2.S COVID-19 vaccine or a placebo. CDR3s leave out the opening cysteine and the closing phenylalanine or tryptophan. Fields, in order: D gene, clone size, V gene, CDR3 protein. D genes are given only for firm matches. Not all rows give a size; the values are once, few, many and, for expanded clones, a class.

NA | NA | TRBV5-1 | ASSLSGLNTEAF
NA | NA | TRBV5-1 | ASSLVQLNSPLH
NA | few | TRBV11-2 | ASSFSSVNTEAF
TRBD1 | NA | TRBV4-2 | ASSQKLGDSSPPLH
NA | NA | TRBV6-6 | ASRGRGTEAF
TRBD1 | few | TRBV3-1/TRBV3-2 | ASGKRQGASYGYT
NA | NA | TRBV14 | ASSQGPQSYYGYT
TRBD1 | NA | TRBV9 | ASSERQGGKETQY
NA | NA | TRBV7-3 | ASSLGDPSYNEQF
NA | NA | TRBV5-1 | ASSFVRRATDEQY
NA | NA | TRBV10-1 | ATGTLDGELF
TRBD1 | NA | TRBV19 | ASSIRPGQGYQETQY
NA | NA | TRBV6-5 | ASSYGGRGTEAF
NA | many | TRBV18 | ASSPPNGLNTEAF
TRBD2 | NA | TRBV15 | ATQRLASGGAPSSYNEQF
NA | NA | TRBV28 | ASSWVNTIY
TRBD2 | once | TRBV7-3 | ASSQSGASSYNEQF
NA | NA | TRBV2 | ASSEGGGAPYEQY
NA | NA | TRBV30 | ATLLQDTQY
NA | NA | TRBV28 | ASSTPAGRGQPQH
NA | few | TRBV19 | ASSISAGYNEQF
NA | NA | TRBV25-1 | ASSPRGVRGETQY
NA | NA | TRBV5-5 | ASSRLENEQY
NA | NA | TRBV19 | ASSDHPYYEQY
NA | NA | TRBV10-3 | AISDQSGYNEQF
NA | NA | TRBV7-3 | ASSPRREINEQF
NA | once | TRBV5-4 | ASSRDSYEQY
NA | NA | TRBV21-1 | ASSTPGEQGSPADTEAF
NA | few | TRBV4-1 | ASRPDGSNYGYT
NA | NA | TRBV4-2 | ASSQDSPDYGYT
TRBD1 | NA | TRBV28 | ASSLGGGTLNTIY
NA | once | TRBV25-1 | ASRIDRKNSPLH
NA | NA | TRBV29-1 | SVSSRSGELF
TRBD1 | NA | TRBV28 | ASTWDRFTGELF
NA | NA | TRBV3-1/TRBV3-2 | ASSAGLGNQPQH
NA | NA | TRBV11-2 | ASNQIQGNYGYT
NA | NA | TRBV4-2 | ASSPPSRGEKLF
NA | NA | TRBV7-9 | ASSPQTVVAYEQY
NA | NA | TRBV7-2 | ASSFGYTVRETQY
NA | NA | TRBV5-6 | ASSPSWDTEAF
NA | NA | TRBV9 | ASSAGPLVFDMNTEAF
NA | NA | TRBV6-5 | ASSLRRSNQPQH
NA | once | TRBV9 | ASSERGGQLSGNTIY
NA | NA | TRBV3-1/TRBV3-2 | ASSQGQVATEAF
TRBD1 | NA | TRBV7-9 | ASSSGDRGYT
NA | NA | TRBV18 | ASSPQSKETQY
NA | NA | TRBV3-1/TRBV3-2 | ASSPLRASYEQY